Given below is one T cell receptor beta chain in context. As yet, its antigen is unknown. The entry originates in a study of shared clonotypes between healthy human individuals. Study information: Donors had three CD4 naive, three CD4 memory, two CD8 naive and one CD8 memory plate apiece.

Trimming stripped 4 bases from V and 12 bases from J, with 19 bases between. Germline CDR1 reads SGHTS; CDR2 reads YDEGEE. The CDR3 consists of 13 residues. An even split of each subset's genomic DNA across several immunoSEQ plates was performed. Sorted-subset replicate PCRs used 200 ng DNA, approximately 27,000 T cell genomes. Assay used: immunoSEQ multiplex PCR; TCRdb lists only in-frame clones, some missing. This sample yields over 2 million clones, of which 85% to 95% are seen a single time; 0.37% belongs to the top ten. Study-wide points: A handful of donors had roughly 5% of their naive CD4 clonotypes in common.

This TCR came from a man in his late teens or twenties in good health. Some clones in this sample may be carry-over from other donors' samples. The material sequenced was naive CD4+ T cells from PBMCs. The sample's subset: CD45RA+ positively selected. The V call is TRBV5-8, the J call TRBJ1-2, with D perhaps matching TRBD1 (5 bases). The CDR3 region is CASSRGTVTRDTF. The CDR3 DNA is TGTGCCAGCAGCCGGGGGACCGTGACAAGGGACACCTTC.